This T cell receptor (beta chain) was documented in a study of blood T cells in healthy people across ages. Study outcomes and limitations: Both higher diversity and more naive CD4+ cells marked long-lived donors when set against aged donors.

Trimming cost V 5 bases and J 7 bases, with 20 bases left between them. The CDR3 runs to 15 residues. In germline, CDR1 is SGHTA, CDR2 FQGNSA. About this clonotype itself: Its antigen is still unknown.

Alongside a J-beta primer mix, a sample-barcoded 5' primer served in a second PCR lasting 7 to 11 cycles. TCRdb analysed the 5' RACE reads with MiXCR anew, one entry per CDR3 protein. This sample yields 780,000 or so distinct CDR3 sequences, of which 25% are seen a single time; more than 3% belongs to the top ten. The same sample was also used in a study of T cells of mothers and their children. As reported in that work: Donors comprised a few healthy Caucasian mothers plus their six children. Mothers gave over 8.5 million TCR beta CDR3 reads each, and children roughly 3.3 million each.

The sequenced material came from blood. This TCR was sampled from a boy aged 5-17 years in good health. This rearrangement joins TRBV7-2 to TRBJ1-2; the D is unclear. In DNA, the CDR3 is TGTGCCAGCAGCCCTGGTCTACGTCGCGGTAGTGGCTACACCTTC. This codes for CASSPGLRRGSGYTF.